Only a few counts were recorded for the clone carrying this T cell receptor (beta chain). The authors' processing: Nucleated cell number was recorded as an estimate derived from reference gene primer amplification. Generated by immunoSEQ multiplex PCR, the TCRdb table keeps only in-frame clones and is missing some. The V and J calls and the clone size are those of that table, but D and trimming were determined from the DNA. The sample yields about 27,000 clones, roughly nine tenths seen once. This record belongs to a study of blood T cell repertoires in COVID-19. Study-wide background: The United States, Italy and Spain supplied acute and convalescent COVID-19 samples. PBMCs, B-cell-depleted T cells, or T cells were the source of the cDNA or gDNA that made up the material.

V was clipped by 4 bases and J by 0 bases; unmatched bases: 10. Germline V gene lookup returns CDR1 GTSNPN and CDR2 SVGIG (reference sequence). CDR3 size: 17 residues. The sequencing input was peripheral blood. The chain has TRBV30 and TRBJ2-2; 8 bases match TRBD2. The sequence was collected from a man in his 70s with active COVID-19. CDR3 sequence reads: CAWKGGGILANTGELFF. The CDR3 nucleotides are TGTGCCTGGAAGGGCGGGGGGATACTCGCGAACACCGGGGAGCTGTTTTTT.